This record looks at one T cell receptor (beta chain) sequence and its context. Per the authors' pipeline: Estimated nucleated cell counts came from reference gene primer amplification. Produced via immunoSEQ multiplex PCR; TCRdb's table is partial and in-frame only. The V and J calls and clone size come from that table; D and trimming were worked out from the DNA. The table includes 300,000 or so clones, 65% to 90% detected once. This sample was included in a study of blood T cell repertoires in COVID-19. About the research overall: From T cells, B-cell-depleted T cells, or PBMCs came the material, which was cDNA or gDNA.

V shed 4 bases, J shed 7 bases, and the junction held 8 bases outside the gene matches. The germline CDR1 and CDR2 sequences are SGHRS and YFSETQ. This CDR3 has 14 amino acids. Participant-given clinical history determined each cohort assignment. This clonotype originated in a young woman who had recovered from COVID-19. This chain uses TRBV5-1 with TRBJ1-1; 9 bases agree with TRBD1. Sequencing input: PBMCs or T cells enriched from blood (not recorded which). CDR3 in DNA: TGCGCCAGCAGCATAGGGACAGGGAGAATTGAAGCTTTCTTT. Its protein is CASSIGTGRIEAFF.